This T cell receptor (beta chain) was sequenced for a study of shared clonotypes between healthy human individuals. Study-wide background: Contributing individuals were a couple of females and three males aged 18 to 49. The plates for each donor numbered three CD4 naive, three CD4 memory, two CD8 naive and one CD8 memory.

The protocol was immunoSEQ multiplex PCR, while the TCRdb copy is restricted to in-frame clones and leaves out a portion. The table has some 2.3 million clones, approximately 93% seen once; the top ten hold 0.3% to 0.4%. Germline loops: CDR1 SGHRS, CDR2 YFSETQ. The CDR3 has 15 amino acids. Trimming removed 0 bases at V and 2 bases at J, with 11 bases between. Material: naive CD4+ T cells from PBMCs. Subset described: CD45RA+ positively selected. V gene TRBV5-1 combines with J gene TRBJ2-5; D not certain. The clonotype was recovered from a man younger than 30 in good health. Some clones in this sample may be carry-over from other donors' samples. The CDR3 loop is CASSLVVQTQETQYF. In nucleotides, the CDR3 is TGCGCCAGCAGCTTGGTCGTCCAGACGCAAGAGACCCAGTACTTC.